These 17 T cell receptor beta chains originate from one sample sequenced in a study of CD8 T cells in ankylosing spondylitis. What these receptors recognize is not known. Study-wide findings and caveats: A motif of 8 or 9 highly homologous TCR beta variants was seen as apparently characteristic of ankylosing spondylitis blood.

From the 5' RACE reads, TCRdb called clonotypes with MiXCR, one entry per CDR3 protein. Seen here are about 210,000 distinct CDR3 sequences, approximately 7.3% observed once, and the top ten hold approximately 15%. The specimen was blood, either unsorted or a sorted T cell fraction (not recorded which). All receptors derive from a male donor with ankylosing spondylitis.

Ten or more counts support this clonotype. The J gene is TRBJ2-7, the V gene TRBV28, with TRBD1 matching over 7 bases. The junction had 4 bases not matched to a gene; V was cut back by 3 bases and J by 2 bases. The CDR3 runs 14 residues. Germline CDR1 and CDR2: MDHEN and SYDVKM. CDR3 region: CASSFGQVAYEQYF. The CDR3, as DNA: TGTGCCAGCAGTTTCGGACAGGTCGCCTACGAGCAGTACTTC.

This clonotype showed up many times. The rearrangement uses TRBV24-1 and TRBJ2-2; D call uncertain. CDR3 length equals 14 residues. With 7 bases removed from V and 0 bases from J, the gap between germline ends came to 8 bases. Germline lookup yields CDR1 KGHDR and CDR2 SFDVKD. DNA of the CDR3: TGTGCCACCAGCTTAACGGCGAACACCGGGGAGCTGTTTTTT. Its translation is CATSLTANTGELFF.

The rearrangement uses TRBV9 and TRBJ2-1; TRBD1 agrees at 11 bases. V shed 4 bases, J shed 5 bases, and the junction held 5 bases outside the gene matches. This CDR3 comprises 15 residues. The germline V gene encodes CDR1 SGDLS and CDR2 YYNGEE. The CDR3 spells CASSTWGQGDNEQFF. In nucleotides, the CDR3 is TGTGCCAGCAGCACCTGGGGACAGGGGGACAATGAGCAGTTCTTC.

This clonotype occurred many times. V gene TRBV7-9 combines with J gene TRBJ2-1; D ambiguous. V lost 5 bases and J 8 bases, leaving 16 bases between the germline ends. The V gene's germline CDR1 is SEHNR and CDR2 FQNEAQ (reference sequence). This CDR3 region has 14 residues. CDR3 coding DNA: TGTGCCAGCAGCCCTCGGTCCTCGGGCGATGAGCAGTTCTTC. It is translated as CASSPRSSGDEQFF.

This clonotype was observed at least ten times. CDR3 bases: TGCAGCGTTGAAGACCCTTACAGGGCCCCTGGGGCCAACGTCCTGACTTTC. This sequence encodes CSVEDPYRAPGANVLTF. The chain links TRBV29-1 to TRBJ2-6; tentative D call: TRBD1 (6 bases). CDR3 length: 17 residues. Germline V gives CDR1 SQVTM, CDR2 ANQGSEA. V was cut by 0 bases and J by 2 bases, with 14 bases left in between.

This clonotype was recorded at least ten times. The chain uses TRBV7-9 and TRBJ2-1, with a possible D match to TRBD1 (6 bases). Trimming cost V 5 bases and J 3 bases, with 14 bases left between them. This CDR3 region has 15 residues. CDR1 is SEHNR and CDR2 is FQNEAQ in the germline V gene (reference sequence). CDR3 residues: CASSPGVSNYNEQFF. The CDR3 DNA follows: TGTGCCAGCAGCCCAGGGGTCAGTAACTACAATGAGCAGTTCTTC. The full variable domain, its missing parts supplied by reference TRBV7-9 and TRBJ2-1, is DTGVSQNPRHKITKRGQNVTFRCDPISEHNRLYWYRQTLGQGPEFLTYFQNEAQLEKSRLLSDRFSAERPKGSFSTLEIQRTEQGDSAMYLCASSPGVSNYNEQFFGPGTRLTVL.

This clonotype was counted many times. The rearrangement joins TRBV28 to TRBJ2-7; D gene unclear. CDR3 length: 16 residues. Trimming cost V 5 bases and J 0 bases, with 17 bases left between them. CDR1 MDHEN and CDR2 SYDVKM come from the germline V gene. CDR3 region: CASSPPRGRYSYEQYF. CDR3 bases: TGTGCCAGCAGTCCCCCCCGAGGCAGGTACTCCTACGAGCAGTACTTC.

This clonotype was picked up many times. The J gene is TRBJ2-1, the V gene TRBV4-2; D may correspond to TRBD1 or TRBD2 (6 bases each). This CDR3 is 17 amino acids long. The V gene lost 1 base and the J gene lost 5 bases, with 18 bases spanning the gap. Germline CDR1 and CDR2: LGHNA and YNFKEQ. CDR3 nucleotide sequence: TGTGCCAGCAGCCAAGGGAGGGAGTCAGGGGCGAACAATGAGCAGTTCTTC. Its translation is CASSQGRESGANNEQFF.

This clonotype was detected only a few times. The gene calls are TRBV4-2 and TRBJ2-7; tentatively, D is TRBD2 (6 bases). V lost 1 base, J lost 2 bases, and 12 bases lay in between. The CDR3 loop spans 15 amino acids. Germline V gives CDR1 LGHNA, CDR2 YNFKEQ. CDR3 bases: TGTGCCAGCAGCCAAGGGGGACTTGGGGCCTACGAGCAGTACTTC. Translating gives CASSQGGLGAYEQYF.

This clonotype was found many times. The chain joins TRBV6-6 to TRBJ2-5; D perhaps matches TRBD2 (6 bases). Per the germline V gene, CDR1 is MNHNY and CDR2 is SVGAGI (reference sequence). Trimming pared 2 bases from V and 5 bases from J, leaving 9 bases between. The CDR3 covers 13 residues. This CDR3 reads CASSYGGYETQYF. Written as DNA, the CDR3 is TGTGCCAGCAGTTACGGGGGGTATGAGACCCAGTACTTC.

This clonotype was seen at least ten times. J is TRBJ2-5 and V is TRBV7-9; no clear D gene. Between the trimmed V and J ends, which lost 6 bases and 9 bases, there was a span of 17 bases. The length of the CDR3 is 13 residues. Germline loops: CDR1 SEHNR, CDR2 FQNEAQ (reference sequence). CDR3 amino acids: CASRSDAKGAQYF. CDR3 coding DNA: TGTGCCAGCAGATCGGACGCCAAAGGAGCCCAGTACTTC.

Many counts were recorded for this clonotype. The chain carries TRBV27 and TRBJ2-7; TRBD1 might be the D (6 bases). Trimming cost V 6 bases and J 7 bases, with 16 bases left between them. Germline V gene lookup returns CDR1 MNHEY and CDR2 SMNVEV (reference sequence). CDR3 length equals 13 residues. CDR3: CASRKTGWREQYF. CDR3 DNA sequence: TGTGCCAGCAGAAAAACAGGGTGGCGGGAGCAGTACTTC.

The chain carries TRBV12-3 or TRBV12-4 and TRBJ2-1, with TRBD1 matching 7 bases. Trimming removed 7 bases from V and 0 bases from J; junction bases left unmatched: 9. CDR3 length equals 16 residues. The CDR3 DNA sequence: TGTGCCAGCATTAATACAGGGGCCAGCTCCTACAATGAGCAGTTCTTC. Residues: CASINTGASSYNEQFF.

This clonotype showed up many times. V and J are TRBV27 and TRBJ2-7; 11 nucleotides line up with TRBD2. The CDR3 is made up of 14 amino acids. Germline CDR1 reads MNHEY; CDR2 reads SMNVEV (reference sequence). J lost 2 bases, V lost 6 bases, and 3 bases had no gene match. In DNA, the CDR3 is TGTGCCAGCAGACTAGCGGGAGCGCCCTACGAGCAGTACTTC. Amino acids: CASRLAGAPYEQYF.

This clonotype was seen many times. The CDR3 spells CASRVAFSSYNEQFF. Written as DNA, the CDR3 is TGTGCCAGCAGAGTAGCGTTCAGCTCCTACAATGAGCAGTTCTTC. J is TRBJ2-1 and V is TRBV2; perhaps TRBD2 as D (5 bases). This CDR3 is built from 15 residues. Germline lookup yields CDR1 SNHLY and CDR2 FYNNEI. The V and J ends lost 6 bases and 0 bases respectively, with 12 bases between them.

The chain recombines TRBV20-1 with TRBJ2-2; tentative D call: TRBD2 (5 bases). Trimming took off 3 bases at V and 8 bases at J, with 13 bases between the two ends. Germline V gives CDR1 DFQATT, CDR2 SNEGSKA (reference sequence). The CDR3 spans 13 residues. Here the CDR3 reads CSARPTSRGELFF. CDR3 sequence (DNA): TGCAGTGCTAGGCCTACTAGTCGGGGGGAGCTGTTTTTT.

Ten or more counts support this clonotype. The rearrangement links TRBV4-3 to TRBJ2-2, with D perhaps TRBD1 (5 bases). Trimming shortened V by 1 base and J by 8 bases, and 14 bases separated the two germline ends. The V gene's germline CDR1 is LGHNA and CDR2 YSLEER. The CDR3 consists of 15 residues. The CDR3 loop is CASSQVWAGRGELFF. The CDR3 nucleotides read TGCGCCAGCAGCCAAGTCTGGGCAGGGCGAGGGGAGCTGTTTTTT.